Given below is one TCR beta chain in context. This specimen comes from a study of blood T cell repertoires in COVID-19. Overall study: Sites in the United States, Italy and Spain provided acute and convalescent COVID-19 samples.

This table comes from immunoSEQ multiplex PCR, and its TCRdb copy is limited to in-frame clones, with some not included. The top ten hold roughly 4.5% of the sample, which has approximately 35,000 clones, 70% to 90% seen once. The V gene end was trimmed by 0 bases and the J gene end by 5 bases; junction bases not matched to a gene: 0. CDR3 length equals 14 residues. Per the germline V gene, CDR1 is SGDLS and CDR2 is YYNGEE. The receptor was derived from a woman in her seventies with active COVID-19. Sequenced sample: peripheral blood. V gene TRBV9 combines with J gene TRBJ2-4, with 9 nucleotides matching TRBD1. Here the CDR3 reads CASSVGQGENIQYF. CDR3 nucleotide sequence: TGTGCCAGCAGCGTAGGACAGGGGGAAAACATTCAGTACTTC.